This T cell receptor (beta chain) emerged from a study of beta chain features in type 1 diabetes. Across the study: The patient and healthy donor groups were comparable for age, gender and cell yields.

All of the isolated RNA was reverse transcribed, so expressed TCRB transcripts were sequenced. Some clones are missing from TCRdb's copy, which holds only in-frame ones; the method was immunoSEQ multiplex PCR. The repertoire has about 210,000 clones, roughly a tenth of them found once; the top ten carry 1% to 1.5%. Germline CDR1 and CDR2: SGHNT and YENEEA. There are 15 residues in the CDR3. J was trimmed by 6 bases and V by 3 bases; bases with no gene match: 7. Overall study findings and caveats: The study left unresolved whether HLA type influences TCRB rearrangement.

The sample holds a few counts of this clone. Antigen: not known. Per donor, one heparinised blood draw averaged roughly 110 mL. Sequenced: central memory CD4+ T cells from blood. The clonotype originates from a young man in good health. The chain couples TRBV11-3 to TRBJ2-1; 8 nucleotides line up with TRBD2. For the CDR3, the DNA is TGTGCCAGCAGCTTGTTGCCAGCGGGAGTCAATGAGCAGTTCTTC. Translated, it gives CASSLLPAGVNEQFF.